These T cell receptor beta chains were read from a single sample in a study of cytomegalovirus exposure and HLA in healthy donors. Sequencing was performed with immunoSEQ multiplex PCR; in TCRdb, only in-frame clones are kept and a portion is missing. The sample yields about 170,000 clones, roughly four fifths seen once. The material sequenced was PBMCs. Receptor source: a woman between 25 and 40 years old in good health and CMV-seropositive. The conserved cysteine and the conserved F or W are not part of the CDR3 here. Each record gives: J gene, V gene, CDR3 protein.

j_call: TRBJ2-1
v_call: TRBV2
cdr3_aa: ASSEGTSGHNEQF

j_call: TRBJ1-4
v_call: TRBV10-3
cdr3_aa: AISTNRGGNEKLF

j_call: TRBJ1-1
v_call: TRBV7-9
cdr3_aa: ASSLYPGSTRNTEAF

j_call: TRBJ1-1
v_call: TRBV7-9
cdr3_aa: ASSFTGTMNTEAF

j_call: TRBJ1-5
v_call: TRBV6-6
cdr3_aa: ASSYHRDKNQPQH

j_call: TRBJ2-7
v_call: TRBV9
cdr3_aa: ASSEGLVGSYEQY

j_call: TRBJ1-1
v_call: TRBV18
cdr3_aa: ASSPTRTGNTEAF

j_call: TRBJ2-7
v_call: TRBV9
cdr3_aa: ASSVEGLAYEQY

j_call: TRBJ1-3
v_call: TRBV18
cdr3_aa: ASSEVTGSGNTIY

j_call: TRBJ2-7
v_call: TRBV20-1
cdr3_aa: LLKAGDEQY

j_call: TRBJ1-5
v_call: TRBV28
cdr3_aa: ASSYPGAKNQPQH

j_call: TRBJ2-7
v_call: TRBV6-6
cdr3_aa: ASKGLDVNEQY

j_call: TRBJ1-1
v_call: TRBV18
cdr3_aa: ASSQQGNTEAF

j_call: TRBJ1-1
v_call: TRBV29-1
cdr3_aa: SVETGGWGEAF

j_call: TRBJ1-5
v_call: TRBV27
cdr3_aa: ASSTGVRQPQH

j_call: TRBJ2-1
v_call: TRBV7-4
cdr3_aa: ASSFIAGYYNEQF

j_call: TRBJ1-4
v_call: TRBV19
cdr3_aa: ATEGAREKLF

j_call: TRBJ2-5
v_call: TRBV18
cdr3_aa: ASSPRGARETQY

j_call: TRBJ1-1
v_call: TRBV5-6
cdr3_aa: ASSLGRGRTEAF

j_call: TRBJ2-1
v_call: TRBV5-4
cdr3_aa: ASSPWTSGGPYEQF

j_call: TRBJ2-6
v_call: TRBV14
cdr3_aa: ASSPRRTAVGVGANVLT

j_call: TRBJ1-1
v_call: TRBV11-2
cdr3_aa: ASKEPMNTEAF

j_call: TRBJ1-4
v_call: TRBV5-4
cdr3_aa: ASSLEAAASEKLF

j_call: TRBJ2-3
v_call: TRBV9
cdr3_aa: ASSVAGLAGVRADTQY

j_call: TRBJ2-1
v_call: TRBV6-4
cdr3_aa: ASSDSGTGVPREQF

j_call: TRBJ1-6
v_call: TRBV4-3
cdr3_aa: ASSQGSDSFYNSPLH